The rows below give T cell receptor beta chains drawn from one sample of a study of molecular identifiers for immune sequencing clone quantification. TCRdb recomputed calls from the PCR reads with MiXCR, one row per CDR3 protein. The table records about 510,000 distinct CDR3 sequences, roughly a fifth of them present only once. Sequenced material: naive CD8+ T cells from blood, with Jurkat cell RNA spiked in. These receptors came from a human donor in good health. Some libraries in this study had Jurkat cell RNA spiked in. Each CDR3 is given with its conserved first and last residue. A D gene is named only where the DNA matches it firmly. For some rows the clone size is stated as once, few or many, or as a class when expanded; others skip it.

j_gene,v_gene,d_gene,abundance,CDR3nt,CDR3aa
TRBJ2-6,TRBV15,NA,few,TGTGCCACCAGCTATGGGACGGCCGCGGCCAACGTCCTGACTTTC,CATSYGTAAANVLTF
TRBJ2-7,TRBV20-1,NA,many,TGCAGTGCTAGAGTAAACAGGGCAGTTAGCCGATACGAGCAGTACTTC,CSARVNRAVSRYEQYF
TRBJ1-1,TRBV4-1,TRBD1,NA,TGCGCCAGCAGCCAAGAGCAGGGGGCTGGTACTGAAGCTTTCTTT,CASSQEQGAGTEAFF
TRBJ1-1,TRBV15,TRBD1,many,TGTGCCACAGGAGGGACAGCGGCCACTGAAGCTTTCTTT,CATGGTAATEAFF
TRBJ2-2,TRBV6-5,NA,many,TGTGCCAGCAGTTACAGGGGTACCGGGGAGCTGTTTTTT,CASSYRGTGELFF
TRBJ1-1,TRBV20-1,NA,many,TGCAGTGCTAGGTCCACTGAAGCTTTCTTT,CSARSTEAFF
TRBJ2-6,TRBV5-1,NA,few,TGCGCCAGCAGCACACACCTTGAAGGGGGAACCCCTGGGGCCAACGTCCTGACTTTC,CASSTHLEGGTPGANVLTF
TRBJ2-1,TRBV6-5,NA,many,TGTGCCAGCAGTTACGGGGGAGGCAATGAGCAGTTCTTC,CASSYGGGNEQFF
TRBJ1-4,TRBV2,NA,many,TGTGCCAGCAGTGCCGAAGGGACAAGAAATGAAAAACTGTTTTTT,CASSAEGTRNEKLFF
TRBJ1-3,TRBV27,NA,NA,TGTGCCAGCAGTTTGCACGGGGGGCCGGGGAACACCATATATTTT,CASSLHGGPGNTIYF
TRBJ2-3,TRBV13,NA,many,TGTGCCAGCAGCTTTTACGGCTTCACAGATACGCAGTATTTT,CASSFYGFTDTQYF
TRBJ2-1,TRBV24-1,TRBD1,NA,TGTGCCACCAGCAATAGACAGGGGGCCTTTTCGAATGAGCAGTTCTTC,CATSNRQGAFSNEQFF
TRBJ1-1,TRBV9,NA,NA,TGTGCCAGCAGCCCTCGCGAGTACACTGAAGCTTTCTTT,CASSPREYTEAFF
TRBJ2-7,TRBV9,NA,many,TGTGCCAGCAGTAAGAACAGGGATAGCTCCTACGAGCAGTACTTC,CASSKNRDSSYEQYF
TRBJ1-1,TRBV4-1,NA,NA,TGCGCCAGCAGCCAAGAGCGGGGGGTCACTGAAGCTTTCTTT,CASSQERGVTEAFF
TRBJ1-2,TRBV13,NA,NA,TGTACCAGCAGCCCTCCCTCGGACAGCTATGGCTACACCTTC,CTSSPPSDSYGYTF
TRBJ2-7,TRBV29-1,TRBD2,few,TGCAGCGTTGAGGGCGGGAGGGATTACGAGCAGTACTTC,CSVEGGRDYEQYF
TRBJ2-5,TRBV14,TRBD2,NA,TGTGCCAGCAGCCAAGATATGCGGGGGAGAGGCGAGACCCAGTACTTC,CASSQDMRGRGETQYF
TRBJ1-1,TRBV6-2/TRBV6-3,NA,many,TGTGCCAGCAGGGACAGTTTGAACACTGAAGCTTTCTTT,CASRDSLNTEAFF
TRBJ2-7,TRBV7-6,TRBD1,few,TGTGCCAGCAGCAGAGGACAGGGGGCGGCCTACGAGCAGTACTTC,CASSRGQGAAYEQYF
TRBJ1-5,TRBV19,NA,NA,TGTGCCAGTAGTGTTGGGGCCTCGGGCAATCAGCCCCAGCATTTT,CASSVGASGNQPQHF
TRBJ2-7,TRBV19,TRBD2,many,TGTGCCAGTAGTATAGCTAGCGGGAGCTACGAGCAGTACTTC,CASSIASGSYEQYF
TRBJ2-5,TRBV10-3,NA,many,TGTGCCATCAGTGAGTCGGAGGGACTAGAGACCCAGTACTTC,CAISESEGLETQYF
TRBJ2-3,TRBV5-3,TRBD1,NA,TGTGCCAGCAGCCACAAGGGACAGGGGGCAGATACGCAGTATTTT,CASSHKGQGADTQYF
TRBJ2-1,TRBV20-1,NA,NA,TGCAGTGCTAGGATGGCCACCTACAATGAGCAGTTCTTC,CSARMATYNEQFF
TRBJ1-5,TRBV19,NA,NA,TGTGCCGGCAGCTCATATAGCAATCAGCCCCAGCATTTT,CAGSSYSNQPQHF
TRBJ2-2,TRBV6-2/TRBV6-3,NA,many,TGTGCCAGCAGTTACCGGGCAGGGAACACCGGGGAGCTGTTTTTT,CASSYRAGNTGELFF
TRBJ2-2,TRBV14,NA,few,TGTGCCAGCAGCCAAGTGTACACCGGGGAGCTGTTTTTT,CASSQVYTGELFF
TRBJ2-2,TRBV6-6,NA,NA,TGTGCCAGTTACGGGGGGCGCGACACCGGGGAGCTGTTTTTT,CASYGGRDTGELFF
TRBJ2-7,TRBV5-4,TRBD2,many,TGTGCCAGCAGCTCGGGACTAGCGGCCTACGAGCAGTACTTC,CASSSGLAAYEQYF
TRBJ1-6,TRBV4-3,NA,few,TGCGCCAGCGGGGAGGTCGGGGCAACGGGTTCACCCCTCCACTTT,CASGEVGATGSPLHF
TRBJ2-7,TRBV3-1,TRBD2,few,TGTGCCAGCAGCCAAATGACTAGCGGGAGCGAGCAGTACTTC,CASSQMTSGSEQYF
TRBJ2-5,TRBV7-8,NA,once,TGTGCCAGCAGCTTTTACAGGACCAGTGAGACCCAGCACTTC,CASSFYRTSETQHF
TRBJ2-3,TRBV7-9,TRBD2,NA,TGTGCCAGCAGCCCGCCGGCGGGAGGGGATACGCAGTATTTT,CASSPPAGGDTQYF
TRBJ2-3,TRBV5-4,TRBD1,NA,TGTGCCAGCAGCCGGGGACAGAGGAGCACAGATACGCAGTATTTT,CASSRGQRSTDTQYF
TRBJ2-1,TRBV19,NA,few,TGTGCCAGTAGTATGATGGGGGGCTATGAGCAGTTCTTC,CASSMMGGYEQFF
TRBJ1-1,TRBV5-8,TRBD1,many,TGTGCCAGCAGCTTGGGGCAGGGGGAGGTTGAAGCTTTCTTT,CASSLGQGEVEAFF
TRBJ1-3,TRBV7-9,NA,NA,TGTGCCAGCAGCTTAAGACGGGCTCTTTCTGGAAACACCATATATTTT,CASSLRRALSGNTIYF
TRBJ1-3,TRBV20-1,NA,NA,TGCAGTGCTAGAGGAAGTGGAGTAGGAAACACCATATATTTT,CSARGSGVGNTIYF
TRBJ2-3,TRBV30,NA,many,TGTGCCTGGGACGGGGGTTCTAGCACAGATACGCAGTATTTT,CAWDGGSSTDTQYF
TRBJ2-7,TRBV4-3,NA,NA,TGCGCCAGCGCGGGGTACCGTGGATCCTACGAGCAGTACTTC,CASAGYRGSYEQYF
TRBJ2-7,TRBV7-8,NA,many,TGTGCCAGCAGCTTAGCTTCCCCAGGGTCATCCTACGAGCAGTACTTC,CASSLASPGSSYEQYF
TRBJ2-5,TRBV12-3/TRBV12-4,TRBD1,NA,TGTGCCAGCAGTTACAGGGGCGGGGAGACCCAGTACTTC,CASSYRGGETQYF